Included here is one T cell receptor (beta chain) sequence, with context. The sample comes from a study of blood T cell repertoires in COVID-19. Study in general: Sources were T cells, B-cell-depleted T cells, or PBMCs; the material itself was cDNA or gDNA.

In the original processing: Quantification of nucleated cells was approximated via reference gene primer amplification. The method was immunoSEQ multiplex PCR; TCRdb's version includes in-frame clones alone and lacks a portion of them. V and J calls plus clone size are reproduced from that table; the DNA served to infer D and trimming. Here the sample spans around 260,000 clones, roughly 80% being singletons. The germline CDR1 and CDR2 sequences are SGDLS and YYNGEE. The V end was cut by 0 bases, the J end by 0 bases, with 6 bases between. This CDR3 spans 15 amino acids. Sequencing used peripheral blood. The sequence derives from a person between 65 and 79 years old with COVID-19, enrolled during active disease. The chain carries TRBV9 and TRBJ2-2; D remains unclear. CDR3 bases: TGTGCCAGCAGCGTAGCTAGAGCGAACACCGGGGAGCTGTTTTTT. Protein: CASSVARANTGELFF.